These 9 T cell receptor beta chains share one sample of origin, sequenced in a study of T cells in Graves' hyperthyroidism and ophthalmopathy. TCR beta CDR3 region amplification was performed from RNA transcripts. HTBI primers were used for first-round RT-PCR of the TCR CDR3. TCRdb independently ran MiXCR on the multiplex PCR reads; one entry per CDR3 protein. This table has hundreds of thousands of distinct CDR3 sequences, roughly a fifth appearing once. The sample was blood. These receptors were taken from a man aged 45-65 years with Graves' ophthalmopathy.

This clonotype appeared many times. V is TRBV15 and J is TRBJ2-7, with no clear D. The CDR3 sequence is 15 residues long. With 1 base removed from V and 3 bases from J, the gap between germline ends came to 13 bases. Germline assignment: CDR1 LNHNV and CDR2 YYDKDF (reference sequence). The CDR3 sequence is CATSRGRGSNYEQYF. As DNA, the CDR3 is TGTGCCACCAGCAGAGGCCGCGGCTCGAACTACGAGCAGTACTTC.

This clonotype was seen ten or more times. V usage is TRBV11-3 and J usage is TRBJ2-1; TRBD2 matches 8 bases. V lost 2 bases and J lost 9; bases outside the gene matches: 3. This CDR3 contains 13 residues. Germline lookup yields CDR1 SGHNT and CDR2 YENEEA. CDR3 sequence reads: CASSLIREGEQFF. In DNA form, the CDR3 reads TGTGCCAGCAGCTTAATACGGGAGGGTGAGCAGTTCTTC. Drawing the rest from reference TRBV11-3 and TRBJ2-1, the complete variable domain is EAGVVQSPRYKIIEKKQPVAFWCNPISGHNTLYWYLQNLGQGPELLIRYENEEAVDDSQLPKDRFSAERLKGVDSTLKIQPAELGDSAVYLCASSLIREGEQFFGPGTRLTVL.

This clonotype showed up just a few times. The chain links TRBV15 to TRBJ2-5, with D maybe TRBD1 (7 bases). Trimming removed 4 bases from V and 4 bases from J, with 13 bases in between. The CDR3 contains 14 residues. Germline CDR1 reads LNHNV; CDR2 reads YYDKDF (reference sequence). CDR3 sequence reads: CATSTRQGGETQYF. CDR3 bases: TGTGCCACCAGCACCCGACAGGGAGGAGAGACCCAGTACTTC.

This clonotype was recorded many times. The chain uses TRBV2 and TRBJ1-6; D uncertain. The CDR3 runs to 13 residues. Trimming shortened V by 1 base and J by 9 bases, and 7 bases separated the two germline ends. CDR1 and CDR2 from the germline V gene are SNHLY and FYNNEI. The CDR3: CASSEDGISPLHF. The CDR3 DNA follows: TGTGCCAGCAGTGAAGACGGAATTTCACCCCTCCACTTT.

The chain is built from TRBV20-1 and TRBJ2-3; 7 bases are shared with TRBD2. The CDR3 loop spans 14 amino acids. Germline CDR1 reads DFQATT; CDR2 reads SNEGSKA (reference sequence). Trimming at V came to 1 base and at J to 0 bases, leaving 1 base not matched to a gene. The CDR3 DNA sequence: TGCAGTGCTAGAGGGACTAGTAGCACAGATACGCAGTATTTT. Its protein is CSARGTSSTDTQYF.

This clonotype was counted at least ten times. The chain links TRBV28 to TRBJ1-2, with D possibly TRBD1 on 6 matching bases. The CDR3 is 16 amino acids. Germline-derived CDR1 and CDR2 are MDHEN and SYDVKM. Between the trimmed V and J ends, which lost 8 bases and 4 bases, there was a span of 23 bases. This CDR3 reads CASVSLQGAPLYGYTF. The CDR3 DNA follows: TGTGCCAGCGTATCTTTACAGGGCGCTCCGCTCTATGGCTACACCTTC.

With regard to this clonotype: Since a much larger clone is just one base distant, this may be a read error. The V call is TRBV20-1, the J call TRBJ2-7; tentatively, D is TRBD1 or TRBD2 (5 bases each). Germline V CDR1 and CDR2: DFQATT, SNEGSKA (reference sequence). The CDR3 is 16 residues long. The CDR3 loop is CSAFQPGTSLSYKQYF. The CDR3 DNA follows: TGCAGTGCTTTCCAACCCGGGACGAGCCTCTCCTACAAGCAGTACTTC.

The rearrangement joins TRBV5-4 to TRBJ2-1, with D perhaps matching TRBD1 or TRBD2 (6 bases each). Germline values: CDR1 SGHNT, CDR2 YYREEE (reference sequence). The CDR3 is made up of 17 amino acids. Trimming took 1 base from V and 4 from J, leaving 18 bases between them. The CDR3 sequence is CASSLSGRQGLYNEQFF. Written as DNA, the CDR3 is TGTGCCAGCAGCTTGTCGGGGAGGCAGGGGCTATACAATGAGCAGTTCTTC.

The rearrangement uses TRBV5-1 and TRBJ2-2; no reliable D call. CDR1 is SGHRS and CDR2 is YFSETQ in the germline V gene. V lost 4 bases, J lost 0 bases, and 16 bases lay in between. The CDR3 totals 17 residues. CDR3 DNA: TGCGCCAGCAGCACCATAGACGGATACGCGAACACCGGGGAGCTGTTTTTT. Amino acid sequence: CASSTIDGYANTGELFF.